This paragraph covers one T cell receptor (beta chain) sequence. TCRdb keeps only in-frame clones here, not all; method: immunoSEQ multiplex PCR. The table lists 100,000 or so clones, over 75% of them singletons. CDR3 length: 16 amino acids. The junction had 11 bases not matched to a gene; V was cut back by 4 bases and J by 6 bases. Germline-derived CDR1 and CDR2 are MNHEY and SVGEGT. The sample is drawn from a study of blood T cell repertoires in COVID-19. The chain carries TRBV6-2 or TRBV6-3 and TRBJ1-2, with 10 bases identical to TRBD1. This clonotype was sampled from a middle-aged man with acute or convalescent COVID-19. The source material was peripheral blood. CDR3 in DNA: TGTGCCAGCAGTTCCCCTGGGACAGGGGCGTTTCATGGCTACACCTTC. Residues: CASSSPGTGAFHGYTF.